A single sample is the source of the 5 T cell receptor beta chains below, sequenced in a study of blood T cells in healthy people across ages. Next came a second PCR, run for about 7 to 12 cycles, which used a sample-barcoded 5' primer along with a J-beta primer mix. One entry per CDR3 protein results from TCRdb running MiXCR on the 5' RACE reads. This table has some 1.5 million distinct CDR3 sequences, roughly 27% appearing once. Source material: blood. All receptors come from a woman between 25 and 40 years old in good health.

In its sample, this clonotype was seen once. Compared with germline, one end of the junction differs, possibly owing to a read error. DNA for the CDR3: TGCGCCAGCTCACCTACAGGGACCCAGCCCCAGCATTTT. The encoded protein is CASSPTGTQPQHF. The chain recombines TRBV18 with TRBJ1-5; maybe TRBD1 (6 bases). Per germline, CDR1 KGHSH and CDR2 LQKENI. The CDR3 sequence is 13 residues long.

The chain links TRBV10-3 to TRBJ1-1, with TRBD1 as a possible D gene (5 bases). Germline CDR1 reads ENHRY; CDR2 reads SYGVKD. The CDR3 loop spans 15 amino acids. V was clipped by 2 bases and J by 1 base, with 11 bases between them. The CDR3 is CAISEEGRANTEAFF. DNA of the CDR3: TGTGCCATCAGTGAGGAGGGACGGGCGAACACTGAAGCTTTCTTT.

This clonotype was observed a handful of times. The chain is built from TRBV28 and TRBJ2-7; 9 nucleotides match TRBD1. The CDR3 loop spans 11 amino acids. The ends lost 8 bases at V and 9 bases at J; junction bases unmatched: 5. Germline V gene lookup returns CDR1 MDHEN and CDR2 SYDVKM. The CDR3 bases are TGTGCCAGCGTGACAGGGGGGATGCAGTACTTC. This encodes CASVTGGMQYF.

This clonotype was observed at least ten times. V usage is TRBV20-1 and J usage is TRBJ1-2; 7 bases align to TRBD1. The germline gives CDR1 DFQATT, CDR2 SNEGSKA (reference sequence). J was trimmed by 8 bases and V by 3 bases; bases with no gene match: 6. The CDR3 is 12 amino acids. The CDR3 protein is CSASDRASGYTF. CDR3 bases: TGCAGTGCTAGTGACAGGGCTAGCGGCTACACCTTC.

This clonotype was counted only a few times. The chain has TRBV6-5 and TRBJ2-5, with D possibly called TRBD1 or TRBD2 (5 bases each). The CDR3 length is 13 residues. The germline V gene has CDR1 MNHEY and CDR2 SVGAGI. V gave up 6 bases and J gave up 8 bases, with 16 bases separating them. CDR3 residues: CASSRTGQGTQYF. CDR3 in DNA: TGTGCCAGCAGCCGGACGGGGCAAGGAACCCAGTACTTC.